The present T cell receptor (beta chain) was sequenced within a study of blood T cell repertoires in COVID-19. On the study more broadly: PBMCs, B-cell-depleted T cells, or T cells were the source of the cDNA or gDNA that made up the material.

Produced via immunoSEQ multiplex PCR; TCRdb's table is partial and in-frame only. Of some 300,000 clones in the sample, over 75% were seen once. Enrollees, about 18 to 90 years old, lived in approximately 25 US areas. Researchers sorted participants into cohorts using their self-reported clinical history. The study counted Cohort 3 donors as recovered given two negative PCRs, clearance, or symptom resolution. This clone was observed many times. The TCR sequence derives from a woman aged 25 to 39 who had recovered from COVID-19. The sample comprised PBMCs or T cells enriched from blood (not recorded which).

The CDR3 nucleotides read TGTGCCAGCAGCCCGGACAGCACCTACGAGCAGTACTTC. Encoded protein: CASSPDSTYEQYF. This rearrangement joins TRBV7-9 to TRBJ2-7, with a tentative D call TRBD1 (6 bases). V gave up 5 bases and J gave up 2 bases, with 10 bases separating them. From germline, CDR1 is SEHNR and CDR2 FQNEAQ (reference sequence). The CDR3 loop spans 13 amino acids.